This paragraph covers one T cell receptor beta chain sequence. The data originate from a study of blood T cell repertoires in COVID-19. Study-wide background: The origin of the acute and convalescent COVID-19 samples was the United States, Italy and Spain.

V was shortened by 0 bases and J by 3 bases, with 6 bases between the two germline ends. The germline gives CDR1 SGHVS, CDR2 FNYEAQ. This CDR3 has 14 residues. Data came from immunoSEQ multiplex PCR; TCRdb stores just in-frame clones and leaves some out. The sample includes 140,000 or so clones, approximately 86% seen only once; the top ten take 6.2%. This clonotype was sampled from a woman aged 40 to 49 who had recovered from COVID-19. The chain couples TRBV7-6 to TRBJ2-1; no firm D call. The sequencing input was PBMCs or T cells enriched from blood (not recorded which). CDR3 in amino acids: CASSLAYSYNEQFF. The CDR3 DNA follows: TGTGCCAGCAGCTTAGCCTACAGCTACAATGAGCAGTTCTTC.